The 32 T cell receptor beta chains presented below share a single source sample, sequenced in a study of T cell changes during pregnancy in multiple sclerosis. Sequencing used immunoSEQ multiplex PCR; TCRdb keeps in-frame clones, though not all of them. The profile shows around 50,000 clones, 92% of them singletons. The starting material was CD4+ T cells from peripheral blood mononuclear cells, obtained after pregnancy. The source of these receptors is a female donor in good health, enrolled as a control in a pregnancy study.

V usage is TRBV28 and J usage is TRBJ1-2, with D perhaps TRBD1 (5 bases). Germline V gene sequence: CDR1 MDHEN, CDR2 SYDVKM. V was shortened by 4 bases and J by 7 bases, with 19 bases between the two germline ends. The CDR3 loop spans 15 amino acids. CDR3: CASSWPQGRVGGYTF. The CDR3, as DNA: TGTGCCAGCAGTTGGCCTCAGGGCCGGGTTGGTGGCTACACCTTC.

The chain has TRBV28 and TRBJ2-1; no clear D. The germline V and J ends were trimmed by 6 bases and 2 bases, with 11 bases remaining between them. CDR3 length: 14 residues. Germline CDR1 reads MDHEN; CDR2 reads SYDVKM. The CDR3 DNA reads TGTGCCAGCAGGGTAGGCGGCACCTACAATGAGCAGTTCTTC. It translates to CASRVGGTYNEQFF.

The chain combines TRBV9 with TRBJ1-6; TRBD1 matches 9 bases. This CDR3 is 16 amino acids long. The germline V gene has CDR1 SGDLS and CDR2 YYNGEE. Trimming at V came to 4 bases and at J to 4 bases, leaving 6 bases not matched to a gene. The chain's CDR3 is CASSSSQGAYNSPLHF. CDR3 DNA sequence: TGTGCCAGCAGCTCCTCACAGGGGGCGTATAATTCACCCCTCCACTTT.

This chain connects TRBV7-9 to TRBJ1-5; D gene uncertain. Germline V lookup: CDR1 SEHNR, CDR2 FQNEAQ (reference sequence). V was clipped by 2 bases and J by 5 bases, with 7 bases between them. CDR3 length equals 13 residues. The CDR3 DNA sequence: TGTGCCAGCAGCTTAACCCAGGATCAGCCCCAGCATTTT. Its translation: CASSLTQDQPQHF.

V is TRBV5-1 and J is TRBJ2-3; D is ambiguous. The V end lost 0 bases, the J end lost 3 bases, and 11 bases lay between the germline ends. The CDR3 sequence is 15 residues long. The germline V gene encodes CDR1 SGHRS and CDR2 YFSETQ. The CDR3 reads CASSLGRGLTDTQYF. The CDR3 DNA follows: TGCGCCAGCAGCTTGGGGAGAGGTTTGACAGATACGCAGTATTTT.

This clone is a singleton in its sample. The chain couples TRBV2 to TRBJ1-4; D may be TRBD1 (6 bases). CDR1 SNHLY and CDR2 FYNNEI come from the germline V gene. With 1 base removed from V and 7 bases from J, the gap between germline ends came to 10 bases. There are 14 residues in the CDR3. CDR3 sequence: CASSEEQGGEKLFF. In DNA, the CDR3 is TGTGCCAGCAGTGAAGAACAGGGCGGTGAAAAACTGTTTTTT.

This chain connects TRBV7-2 to TRBJ1-2, with 9 nucleotides matching TRBD1. This CDR3 has 14 residues. Germline loops: CDR1 SGHTA, CDR2 FQGNSA. J lost 5 bases, V lost 5 bases, and 6 bases had no gene match. This chain's CDR3 is CASSPRTGVYGYTF. The CDR3 DNA follows: TGTGCCAGCAGCCCGAGGACAGGGGTGTATGGCTACACCTTC.

The rearrangement joins TRBV4-1 to TRBJ1-3; TRBD1 aligns across 7 bases. The CDR3 spans 16 residues. Germline assignment: CDR1 MGHRA and CDR2 YSYEKL. Germline trimming cut 0 bases from V and 4 bases from J; bases unmatched to any gene: 6. As DNA, the CDR3 is TGCGCCAGCAGCCAAGATAGCGGGACAGTAGGAAACACCATATATTTT. Encoded protein: CASSQDSGTVGNTIYF.

This clone was detected once. This chain links TRBV7-3 with TRBJ1-6; D is unclear. Per the germline V gene, CDR1 is SGHTA and CDR2 is FQGTGA. V dropped 6 bases and J dropped 3 bases, with 9 bases sitting between them. CDR3 length: 14 amino acids. CDR3 loop: CASRDSDYNSPLHF. CDR3 nucleotide sequence: TGTGCCAGCAGGGACTCAGACTATAATTCACCCCTCCACTTT.

This sequence joins TRBV7-2 and TRBJ1-4; 9 bases are a match to TRBD1. The junction had 12 bases not matched to a gene; V was cut back by 5 bases and J by 14 bases. From germline, CDR1 is SGHTA and CDR2 FQGNSA. This CDR3 has 14 residues. The DNA for the CDR3 is TGTGCCAGCAGCCCCCGACAGGGGGTACGCGGGCTGTTTTTT. This gives the protein CASSPRQGVRGLFF.

V usage is TRBV27 and J usage is TRBJ2-6, with 9 bases lining up with TRBD1. V lost 7 bases and J lost 0; bases outside the gene matches: 16. Germline assignment: CDR1 MNHEY and CDR2 SMNVEV (reference sequence). This CDR3 spans 20 amino acids. CDR3 protein: CASTPVSRGQGRSGANVLTF. In nucleotides, the CDR3 is TGTGCCAGCACTCCCGTTTCGCGGGGACAGGGCCGCTCTGGGGCCAACGTCCTGACTTTC.

In this sample, this clone turned up a few times. The rearrangement uses TRBV2 and TRBJ1-5, with 10 bases aligning to TRBD1. Germline CDR1 and CDR2: SNHLY and FYNNEI. The CDR3 length is 13 residues. Unmatched junction bases numbered 3, after V lost 6 bases and J lost 7 bases. CDR3 sequence: CASRADRGQPQHF. Here the CDR3 DNA reads TGTGCCAGCAGGGCGGACAGGGGGCAGCCCCAGCATTTT.

The sample holds a few counts of this clone. V gene TRBV5-1 combines with J gene TRBJ2-4; D not resolved. The V and J ends lost 0 bases and 7 bases respectively, with 5 bases between them. The CDR3 extends over 12 amino acids. Germline-derived CDR1 and CDR2 are SGHRS and YFSETQ. CDR3 amino acids: CASSLVSNIQYF. For the CDR3, the DNA is TGCGCCAGCAGCTTGGTTAGCAACATTCAGTACTTC.

The chain links TRBV5-1 to TRBJ2-3, with a tentative D call TRBD1 (6 bases). Germline V gene lookup returns CDR1 SGHRS and CDR2 YFSETQ. The CDR3 contains 14 residues. The V end was cut by 7 bases, the J end by 4 bases, with 16 bases between. The CDR3 nucleotides read TGCGCCAGCTCTACTACAGGGACCGCAGATACGCAGTATTTT. Amino acid sequence: CASSTTGTADTQYF. The variable domain in full, completed from reference TRBV5-1 and TRBJ2-3, reads KAGVTQTPRYLIKTRGQQVTLSCSPISGHRSVSWYQQTPGQGLQFLFEYFSETQRNKGNFPGRFSGRQFSNSRSEMNVSTLELGDSALYLCASSTTGTADTQYFGPGTRLTVL.

This clone was observed a single time. V and J are TRBV7-6 and TRBJ2-5, with D possibly matching TRBD1 (6 bases). The germline gives CDR1 SGHVS, CDR2 FNYEAQ. The length of the CDR3 is 14 residues. Between the trimmed V and J ends, which lost 3 bases and 5 bases, there was a span of 13 bases. The CDR3 DNA reads as TGTGCCAGCAGCTTTGGCAGGGGAAGGGAGACCCAGTACTTC. Translated, it gives CASSFGRGRETQYF.

The rearrangement uses TRBV5-1 and TRBJ1-6, with 7 bases fitting TRBD1. There are 16 residues in the CDR3. V lost 5 bases and J lost 0; bases outside the gene matches: 5. Germline CDR1 SGHRS, CDR2 YFSETQ. The CDR3 coding sequence is TGCGCCAGCAGGTGGGACAGCAGCTCCTATAATTCACCCCTCCACTTT. This translates into CASRWDSSSYNSPLHF.

CDR3 DNA sequence: TGCGCCAGCAGCTTGGCCGGGGATGCGGGCGCGGCCACTGAAGCTTTCTTT. It yields the protein CASSLAGDAGAATEAFF. The J gene is TRBJ1-1, the V gene TRBV5-1; D is unresolved. CDR1 SGHRS and CDR2 YFSETQ come from the germline V gene. Trimming cost V 0 bases and J 4 bases, with 19 bases left between them. This CDR3 spans 17 amino acids.

The chain links TRBV7-2 to TRBJ2-1; perhaps TRBD1 as D (6 bases). CDR3 length equals 17 residues. CDR1 is SGHTA and CDR2 is FQGNSA in the germline V gene. V shed 2 bases and J shed 7 bases, with 21 bases lying between them. The CDR3 DNA follows: TGTGCCAGCAGCTTATTGGGGGACACGGCACTAAAAAATGAGCAGTTCTTC. The encoded protein is CASSLLGDTALKNEQFF.

V gene TRBV30 combines with J gene TRBJ2-5; TRBD1 matches 10 bases. The DNA end is a closer match to TRBJ2-7, so the J assignment may be wrong. CDR1 GTSNPN and CDR2 SVGIG come from the germline V gene (reference sequence). The CDR3 has 14 residues. CDR3 sequence: CAWRRQGADYEQYF. CDR3 DNA sequence: TGTGCCTGGCGTAGACAGGGGGCGGACTACGAGCAGTACTTC.

The chain joins TRBV29-1 to TRBJ2-7; no reliable D call. V lost 4 bases to trimming and J lost 4 bases, with 11 bases between them. The germline V gene has CDR1 SQVTM and CDR2 ANQGSEA. The CDR3 loop spans 12 amino acids. For the CDR3, the DNA is TGCAGCGTTGTTCTAGTGACGTACGAGCAGTACTTC. Encoded protein: CSVVLVTYEQYF.

The chain links TRBV19 to TRBJ2-1; 8 nucleotides match TRBD2. Germline lookup yields CDR1 LNHDA and CDR2 SQIVND (reference sequence). Unmatched junction bases numbered 7, after V lost 2 bases and J lost 1 base. CDR3 length: 17 amino acids. CDR3 in DNA: TGTGCCAGTAGTATAAGCCGGCTAGCGGGTTCCTACAATGAGCAGTTCTTC. Amino acid sequence: CASSISRLAGSYNEQFF.

The chain uses TRBV10-3 and TRBJ2-7, with D perhaps matching TRBD1 (5 bases). The germline CDR1 and CDR2 sequences are ENHRY and SYGVKD. Trimming took off 3 bases at V and 1 base at J, with 10 bases between the two ends. The CDR3 totals 14 residues. CDR3 in DNA: TGTGCCATCAGTGAAGGGGCATTATCCTACGAGCAGTACTTC. This codes for CAISEGALSYEQYF.

The gene calls are TRBV19 and TRBJ1-5; 8 positions match TRBD1. From germline, CDR1 is LNHDA and CDR2 SQIVND (reference sequence). J gave up 2 bases and V 8 bases, and 5 bases lay outside the gene matches. The CDR3 runs to 14 residues. The CDR3 DNA is TGTGCCAGTTCCGACAGGGGAGGCAATCAGCCCCAGCATTTT. Amino acids: CASSDRGGNQPQHF.

This chain connects TRBV18 to TRBJ1-4; D call uncertain. V was shortened by 6 bases and J by 5 bases, with 10 bases between the two germline ends. The CDR3 covers 13 residues. Germline V gives CDR1 KGHSH, CDR2 LQKENI. The CDR3 nucleotides are TGTGCCAGCTCGGCGGGGTTAAATGAAAAACTGTTTTTT. It translates to CASSAGLNEKLFF.

This sequence joins TRBV7-9 and TRBJ1-4; TRBD1 aligns across 8 bases. Germline assignment: CDR1 SEHNR and CDR2 FQNEAQ (reference sequence). Trimming at V came to 5 bases and at J to 0 bases, leaving 5 bases not matched to a gene. This CDR3 region has 16 residues. CDR3 coding DNA: TGTGCCAGCAGCCCGGGACAGGCAGCAACTAATGAAAAACTGTTTTTT. Translating it yields CASSPGQAATNEKLFF.

In its sample, this clone was seen once. CDR3 in DNA: TGTGCCAGCAGCAAGATAGGAAGCCAGGGTGGATTCGTGAACACTGAAGCTTTCTTT. This encodes CASSKIGSQGGFVNTEAFF. This chain connects TRBV21-1 to TRBJ1-1; TRBD1, the table's D call, lacks a check against the DNA. TRBV21-1 is a known pseudogene. The CDR3 has 19 residues.

This chain connects TRBV28 to TRBJ1-2; TRBD1 aligns across 7 bases. V gave up 2 bases and J gave up 2 bases; unmatched junction bases: 2. Germline V gene sequence: CDR1 MDHEN, CDR2 SYDVKM. This CDR3 region has 14 residues. CDR3 bases: TGTGCCAGCAGTTTAACGGGACAGAACTATGGCTACACCTTC. Translation gives CASSLTGQNYGYTF.

The chain carries TRBV5-1 and TRBJ2-3; D is uncertain. The V gene's germline CDR1 is SGHRS and CDR2 YFSETQ. The CDR3 spans 14 residues. V was shortened by 0 bases and J by 2 bases, with 7 bases between the two germline ends. CDR3 nucleotides: TGCGCCAGCAGCTTGGAACGGTTCACAGATACGCAGTATTTT. Its protein is CASSLERFTDTQYF.

The chain uses TRBV7-2 and TRBJ2-2; 7 nucleotides agree with TRBD2. The V and J ends lost 5 bases and 6 bases, in that order; junction bases with no gene match: 12. The CDR3 has 16 residues. Germline V lookup: CDR1 SGHTA, CDR2 FQGNSA. DNA for the CDR3: TGTGCCAGCAGCCCGGAGCGGGGTCAAACCGCCGGGGAGCTGTTTTTT. It encodes CASSPERGQTAGELFF.

The genes are TRBV2 and TRBJ2-3; TRBD2 matches 9 bases. The CDR3 covers 14 residues. Per germline, CDR1 SNHLY and CDR2 FYNNEI. Trimming cost V 1 base and J 5 bases; bases outside gene matches: 1. The CDR3 loop reads CASSEGRGGDTQYF. The CDR3 DNA is TGTGCCAGCAGTGAAGGGCGGGGGGGAGATACGCAGTATTTT.

This chain connects TRBV6-5 to TRBJ1-4; perhaps TRBD1 as D (5 bases). This CDR3 region has 13 residues. V shed 6 bases and J shed 7 bases, with 12 bases lying between them. Germline CDR1 and CDR2: MNHEY and SVGAGI. CDR3 sequence (DNA): TGTGCCAGCAGCATCGACAGCCGTGAAAAACTGTTTTTT. Translated: CASSIDSREKLFF.

V usage is TRBV9 and J usage is TRBJ1-2; 7 bases are a match to TRBD1. Germline CDR1 and CDR2: SGDLS and YYNGEE. The V segment lost 2 bases and the J segment 4 bases; nucleotides outside the gene matches: 5. This CDR3 has 14 residues. DNA for the CDR3: TGTGCCAGCAGCGTCACCCCAGGGGGCTATGGCTACACCTTC. The encoded protein is CASSVTPGGYGYTF.